These 28 T cell receptor beta chains were sequenced from one sample in a study of CD8+CD57+ T cells in acquired aplastic anemia (dated by TCRdb to the late 2010s). Instrument on record: Illumina HiSeq 2000. Genomic DNA served as template for TCR beta VDJ combination and CDR3 sequence profiling. TCRdb reran the public reads through fastp at Q25 and MiXCR, keeping productive beta chains. All rows with the same CDR3 protein become a single entry with the most common DNA and genes. This sample is represented by some 150,000 distinct CDR3 sequences; 41% of them were singletons. The ten top clones hold 8.4% of the sample. The source material was sorted CD4+, CD8+, or CD8+CD57+ T cells (not recorded which) from PBMCs. These receptors were collected from a human donor in good health, serving as a control.

Comment on this clonotype: Mismatch with germline at one junction end may stem from a read error. CDR3 region: CASSPSTLHYSGSTIYF. The CDR3 DNA sequence: TGTGCCAGCTCACCATCGACCCTGCATTACTCTGGAAGCACCATATATTTT. This sequence joins TRBV18 and TRBJ1-3; no definite D call. Per germline, CDR1 KGHSH and CDR2 LQKENI. The CDR3 contains 17 residues. The variable domain in full, completed from reference TRBV18 and TRBJ1-3, reads NAGVMQNPRHLVRRRGQEARLRCSPMKGHSHVYWYRQLPEEGLKFMVYLQKENIIDESGMPKERFSAEFPKEGPSILRIQQVVRGDSAAYFCASSPSTLHYSGSTIYFGEGSWLTVV.

This clonotype was found many times. The rearrangement joins TRBV5-1 to TRBJ1-2; D gene uncertain. Germline-derived CDR1 and CDR2 are SGHRS and YFSETQ. The CDR3 is 13 residues long. Trimming stripped 7 bases from V and 1 base from J, with 11 bases between. CDR3 nucleotides: TGCGCCAGCTCCCCCGAAAGTAACTATGGCTACACCTTC. Its protein product is CASSPESNYGYTF.

The V gene is TRBV24-1, the J gene TRBJ1-2; tentative D call: TRBD1 (5 bases). This CDR3 comprises 12 residues. The germline CDR1 and CDR2 sequences are KGHDR and SFDVKD. The V gene lost 4 bases and the J gene lost 4 bases, with 6 bases spanning the gap. The CDR3 spells CATSDRVYGYTF. CDR3 nucleotide sequence: TGTGCCACCAGTGACAGGGTCTATGGCTACACCTTC.

At least ten counts were recorded for this clonotype. This chain links TRBV20-1 with TRBJ2-1, with TRBD2 matching 8 bases. The CDR3 has 15 amino acids. V was pared by 6 bases and J by 9 bases, with 16 bases of the junction left unmatched. Germline CDR1 is DFQATT and CDR2 is SNEGSKA (reference sequence). CDR3 nucleotide sequence: TGCAGTGCCTCTTCGGGACTAGAGACCGGCAGTGAGCAGTTCTTC. Its translation: CSASSGLETGSEQFF.

As to this clonotype: One base away lies a much larger clone, so this may be a sequencing read error. The conserved phenylalanine or tryptophan is not found at the CDR3 terminus, so this likely reflects a read error. This rearrangement joins TRBV7-2 to TRBJ2-5, with TRBD2 identical over 10 bases. V was clipped by 0 bases and J by 4 bases; unmatched bases: 2. Germline V gives CDR1 SGHTA, CDR2 FQGNSA. CDR3 size: 15 residues. The DNA of the CDR3 is TGTGCCAGCAGCTTAGCAGCGGGGGGGCCAGAGACCCAGTACCTC. Its protein is CASSLAAGGPETQYL.

The V and J genes are TRBV2 and TRBJ2-3; D unresolved. This CDR3 spans 13 amino acids. Looked up from germline, CDR1 is SNHLY and CDR2 is FYNNEI. Deletions cut 7 bases from V and 2 bases from J, with 10 bases between. The CDR3 loop is CASKQTFTDTQYF. CDR3 bases: TGTGCCAGCAAACAGACCTTCACAGATACGCAGTATTTT.

The rearrangement joins TRBV19 to TRBJ1-2; no definite D call. The germline CDR1 and CDR2 sequences are LNHDA and SQIVND (reference sequence). The CDR3 covers 12 residues. V was shortened by 4 bases and J by 4 bases, with 7 bases between the two germline ends. The CDR3 DNA follows: TGTGCCAGTAGTAAGTCCATCTATGGCTACACCTTC. This gives the protein CASSKSIYGYTF.

This chain uses TRBV4-2 with TRBJ1-5; D may be TRBD1 (6 bases). Per germline, CDR1 LGHNA and CDR2 YNFKEQ. This CDR3 is built from 15 residues. The V and J ends lost 6 bases and 0 bases respectively, with 12 bases between them. In DNA, the CDR3 is TGTGCCAGCAGAGTCGGGACATATAGCAATCAGCCCCAGCATTTT. This gives the protein CASRVGTYSNQPQHF.

The chain links TRBV12-3 or TRBV12-4 to TRBJ2-1; D ambiguous. The CDR3 consists of 12 residues. The V end was cut by 3 bases, the J end by 9 bases, with 9 bases between. CDR3 DNA: TGTGCCAGCAGTTTTGGTTCGTCTGAGCAGTTCTTC. Translated: CASSFGSSEQFF.

As regards this clonotype: A much bigger clone sits one base away, suggesting this may be a read error. The chain couples TRBV6-5 to TRBJ1-2; weak D call: TRBD1 (5 bases). V dropped 2 bases and J dropped 8 bases, with 12 bases sitting between them. Germline V gene sequence: CDR1 MNHEY, CDR2 SVGAGI. This CDR3 has 13 amino acids. The CDR3 DNA is TGTGCCAGCAGTTACGACGGGGCCAAGGGCTACACCTTC. This gives the protein CASSYDGAKGYTF.

In its sample, this clonotype was seen many times. The CDR3 nucleotides read TGCAGTGCTCGACAGGGACTAAATCAGCCCCAGCATTTT. This sequence encodes CSARQGLNQPQHF. V usage is TRBV20-1 and J usage is TRBJ1-5; 7 bases align to TRBD1. The length of the CDR3 is 13 residues. The V gene's germline CDR1 is DFQATT and CDR2 SNEGSKA (reference sequence). Trimming at V came to 5 bases and at J to 4 bases, leaving 5 bases not matched to a gene.

This clonotype was observed a single time. This chain connects TRBV9 to TRBJ1-2; no reliable D call. CDR1 is SGDLS and CDR2 is YYNGEE in the germline V gene. The V gene lost 3 bases and the J gene lost 4 bases, with 10 bases spanning the gap. This CDR3 is 13 amino acids long. The CDR3 bases are TGTGCCAGCAGCGCGGGGAACGCCTATGGCTACACCTTC. Its translation: CASSAGNAYGYTF.

This clonotype was seen ten or more times. The chain uses TRBV2 and TRBJ1-1, with a weak D call TRBD1 (6 bases). The germline V gene has CDR1 SNHLY and CDR2 FYNNEI. The CDR3 consists of 13 residues. Trimming left V 9 bases short and J 5 bases short, with 16 bases between. CDR3 in DNA: TGTGCCAGGTTAAGTGGGCAGGGGACTGAAGCTTTCTTT. Protein product: CARLSGQGTEAFF.

V gene TRBV7-8 combines with J gene TRBJ2-7, with unresolved D. Germline CDR1 is SGHVS and CDR2 is FQNEAQ. V shed 4 bases and J shed 2 bases, with 9 bases lying between them. The CDR3 has 13 residues. The CDR3 bases are TGTGCCAGCAGCTCGAGTGGGCCCTACGAGCAGTACTTC. This gives the protein CASSSSGPYEQYF.

This clonotype was seen a single time. A much larger clone differs by one base, so this may be a read error. This chain uses TRBV14 with TRBJ2-5; 9 bases fit TRBD2. Germline CDR1 is SGHDN and CDR2 is FVKESK. V dropped 0 bases and J dropped 7; count of bases not matched to a gene: 12. There are 17 residues in the CDR3. The DNA for the CDR3 is TGTGCCAGCAGCCAAGATTTTGCTAGCGGGGTGGTGGTGACCCAGTACTTC. It yields the protein CASSQDFASGVVVTQYF.

The chain has TRBV24-1 and TRBJ2-3; D tentatively reads TRBD1 or TRBD2 (5 bases each). The germline V gene encodes CDR1 KGHDR and CDR2 SFDVKD. CDR3 length equals 13 residues. Trimming took 5 bases from V and 6 from J, leaving 11 bases between them. For the CDR3, the DNA is TGTGCCACCAGTGTCGGGGCCGGGGATACGCAGTATTTT. Translated: CATSVGAGDTQYF.

This clonotype appeared a single time. V and J are TRBV9 and TRBJ2-3; 9 nucleotides match TRBD1. The CDR3 sequence is 14 residues long. The J segment lost 3 bases and the V segment lost 4 bases, leaving 3 bases of the junction unmatched. Per germline, CDR1 SGDLS and CDR2 YYNGEE. The CDR3 bases are TGTGCCAGCAGCTGGACAGGGGATACAGATACGCAGTATTTT. Residues: CASSWTGDTDTQYF.

The chain couples TRBV7-2 to TRBJ2-5; D is unclear. This CDR3 contains 12 residues. The V gene lost 2 bases and the J gene lost 4 bases, with 5 bases spanning the gap. Germline CDR1 is SGHTA and CDR2 is FQGNSA. CDR3 in DNA: TGTGCCAGCAGCTTAAGGGCAGAGACCCAGTACTTC. Its translation is CASSLRAETQYF.

CDR3 sequence reads: CASSETGGYNSPLHF. The CDR3 coding sequence is TGTGCCAGCAGTGAGACAGGGGGGTATAATTCACCCCTCCACTTT. The chain couples TRBV25-1 to TRBJ1-6; the match to TRBD1 covers 9 bases. The CDR3 covers 15 residues. V was pared by 3 bases and J by 4 bases, with 1 base of the junction left unmatched. Germline V CDR1 and CDR2: MGHDK, SYGVNS.

The chain recombines TRBV4-1 with TRBJ1-1; 9 bases map to TRBD1. Germline V CDR1 and CDR2: MGHRA, YSYEKL. There are 14 residues in the CDR3. Trimming removed 5 bases from V and 8 bases from J; junction bases left unmatched: 9. The DNA for the CDR3 is TGCGCCAGCAGCGACAGGGGGTGGTCGTTCGAAGCTTTCTTT. Its translation is CASSDRGWSFEAFF.

This clonotype was seen many times. The CDR3 sequence is CASSPSLAGAESPYEQYF. As DNA, the CDR3 is TGTGCCAGCAGCCCATCTCTAGCGGGGGCGGAATCGCCCTACGAGCAGTACTTC. The chain joins TRBV7-9 to TRBJ2-7, with TRBD2 identical over 10 bases. The ends lost 5 bases at V and 2 bases at J; junction bases unmatched: 15. CDR1 SEHNR and CDR2 FQNEAQ come from the germline V gene (reference sequence). The length of the CDR3 is 18 residues.

This clonotype was counted many times. This sequence joins TRBV5-1 and TRBJ1-1; D is undetermined. Germline V gene data show CDR1 as SGHRS and CDR2 as YFSETQ. The CDR3 is 14 residues long. Trimming took off 0 bases at V and 7 bases at J, with 13 bases between the two ends. This CDR3 reads CASSLGTQDYEAFF. For the CDR3, the DNA is TGCGCCAGCAGCTTGGGGACGCAGGACTATGAAGCTTTCTTT.

This clonotype occurred many times. The genes are TRBV9 and TRBJ2-3, with 8 bases identical to TRBD1. This CDR3 region has 16 residues. Germline loops: CDR1 SGDLS, CDR2 YYNGEE. J lost 8 bases, V lost 3 bases, and 14 bases had no gene match. CDR3 DNA: TGTGCCAGCAGCGCATATGAGGGACAGGTCCCCAGTACGCAGTATTTT. Translating it yields CASSAYEGQVPSTQYF.

This clonotype was detected ten times or more. The chain employs TRBV12-3 or TRBV12-4 and TRBJ2-5, with D maybe TRBD2 (5 bases). The CDR3 length is 13 residues. Trimming took 2 bases from V and 5 from J, leaving 9 bases between them. The CDR3 nucleotides are TGTGCCAGCAGTTTAACGGGCGGGGAGACCCAGTACTTC. This codes for CASSLTGGETQYF.

The gene calls are TRBV6-1 and TRBJ2-3, with no clear D. This CDR3 has 15 amino acids. The ends were cut back, 9 bases at V and 9 bases at J, with 25 bases in the middle. Germline lookup yields CDR1 MNHNS and CDR2 SASEGT. CDR3 coding DNA: TGTGCCAGTTCTCTCCGGGTTCTGAGAGGCCAAACGCAGTATTTT. Translation: CASSLRVLRGQTQYF.

This rearrangement joins TRBV18 to TRBJ1-3; D unclear. Germline lookup yields CDR1 KGHSH and CDR2 LQKENI. This CDR3 region has 16 residues. Trimming shortened V by 3 bases and J by 4 bases, and 16 bases separated the two germline ends. This CDR3 is CASSPQSGHGGNTIYF. In nucleotides, the CDR3 is TGTGCCAGCTCACCCCAGAGTGGCCATGGCGGAAACACCATATATTTT.

This chain links TRBV20-1 with TRBJ2-7; D is perhaps TRBD1 or TRBD2 (5 bases each). Trimming pared 0 bases from V and 0 bases from J, leaving 12 bases between. Germline CDR1 DFQATT, CDR2 SNEGSKA (reference sequence). This CDR3 comprises 15 residues. This CDR3 reads CSARDPRGSSYEQYF. The DNA of the CDR3 is TGCAGTGCTAGAGATCCGAGGGGTAGCTCCTACGAGCAGTACTTC.

The rearrangement links TRBV2 to TRBJ2-5; D gene ambiguous. Germline CDR1 reads SNHLY; CDR2 reads FYNNEI. This CDR3 has 15 amino acids. V lost 6 bases and J 5 bases, leaving 19 bases between the germline ends. CDR3 amino acids: CASSQDIQSRETQYF. CDR3 bases: TGTGCCAGCAGCCAAGATATCCAGTCTCGGGAGACCCAGTACTTC.